These 27 T cell receptor beta chains share one sample of origin, sequenced in a study of cytomegalovirus exposure and HLA in healthy donors. Primers for the PCR totalled 60 Vbeta and 13 Jbeta. TCRdb's table, derived via immunoSEQ multiplex PCR, lists solely in-frame clones and lacks some. The sample lists approximately 100,000 clones, around 80% occurring once. Material: PBMCs. The source of these receptors is a female donor in good health and CMV-seropositive.

The chain links TRBV9 to TRBJ2-2; a possible D gene is TRBD2 (5 bases). This CDR3 spans 12 amino acids. Trimming stripped 3 bases from V and 9 bases from J, with 9 bases between. In germline, CDR1 is SGDLS, CDR2 YYNGEE. The CDR3 is CASSGEGRELFF. DNA of the CDR3: TGTGCCAGCAGCGGAGAGGGTAGGGAGCTGTTTTTT. The complete variable domain, with remaining parts taken from reference TRBV9 and TRBJ2-2, reads DSGVTQTPKHLITATGQRVTLRCSPRSGDLSVYWYQQSLDQGLQFLIQYYNGEERAKGNILERFSAQQFPDLHSELNLSSLELGDSALYFCASSGEGRELFFGEGSRLTVL.

V is TRBV19 and J is TRBJ1-2; D uncertain. V lost 3 bases and J lost 4, with 12 bases in between. The CDR3 has 14 residues. Germline CDR1 LNHDA, CDR2 SQIVND (reference sequence). CDR3 sequence (DNA): TGTGCCAGTAGTATGCAAGCGGGCAGCTATGGCTACACCTTC. Its translation is CASSMQAGSYGYTF.

This clone was seen just once. The chain couples TRBV5-8 to TRBJ1-3; D uncertain. Trimming cost V 2 bases and J 2 bases, with 8 bases left between them. This CDR3 spans 14 amino acids. The germline V gene has CDR1 SGHTS and CDR2 YDEGEE. CDR3 DNA sequence: TGTGCCAGCAGCTTTTGGACTGCTGGAAACACCATATATTTT. Protein: CASSFWTAGNTIYF.

The V gene is TRBV4-2, the J gene TRBJ2-1, with 10 bases fitting TRBD2. The CDR3 contains 14 residues. The ends lost 6 bases at V and 12 bases at J; junction bases unmatched: 11. Germline V gives CDR1 LGHNA, CDR2 YNFKEQ. The CDR3 DNA reads TGTGCCAGCAGAGGACTAGCGGACCTCTCCGGGCAGTTCTTC. Translation: CASRGLADLSGQFF.

The chain couples TRBV9 to TRBJ2-7; D might be TRBD1 (7 bases). With 4 bases removed from V and 4 bases from J, the gap between germline ends came to 21 bases. There are 16 residues in the CDR3. Germline V gene sequence: CDR1 SGDLS, CDR2 YYNGEE. In DNA form, the CDR3 reads TGTGCCAGCAGCCCGGGTGGGGGGACAGAACGATACGAGCAGTACTTC. Its protein is CASSPGGGTERYEQYF.

CDR3 nucleotides: TGTGCCAGCAGTTTATTTGGACAGGGTACCTCTGGGGCCAACGTCCTGACTTTC. As protein: CASSLFGQGTSGANVLTF. The genes are TRBV27 and TRBJ2-6, with 8 bases aligning to TRBD1. CDR3 length: 18 residues. Germline assignment: CDR1 MNHEY and CDR2 SMNVEV (reference sequence). V lost 1 base and J lost 0; bases outside the gene matches: 5.

The J gene is TRBJ1-2, the V gene TRBV28, with 12 nucleotides matching TRBD1. Trimming took 4 bases from V and 7 from J; bases not matched to a gene: 4. Germline V CDR1 and CDR2: MDHEN, SYDVKM. This CDR3 is 14 amino acids long. The CDR3 reads CASSWGDRGLGYTF. The CDR3 DNA reads as TGTGCCAGCAGTTGGGGGGACAGGGGGCTTGGCTACACCTTC.

The V gene is TRBV28, the J gene TRBJ1-1; D remains unclear. The CDR3 runs to 16 residues. The germline V and J ends were trimmed by 5 bases and 10 bases, with 26 bases remaining between them. CDR1 and CDR2 from the germline V gene are MDHEN and SYDVKM. CDR3 loop: CASSAQPFGSGSRAFF. DNA of the CDR3: TGTGCCAGCAGTGCGCAACCATTTGGTAGTGGTTCCCGAGCTTTCTTT.

This chain joins TRBV5-1 and TRBJ1-1; perhaps TRBD1 as D (6 bases). Germline V gene lookup returns CDR1 SGHRS and CDR2 YFSETQ. The CDR3 consists of 13 residues. The ends were cut back, 4 bases at V and 3 bases at J, with 10 bases in the middle. The CDR3 spells CASSKDRYTEAFF. The CDR3 coding sequence is TGCGCCAGCAGCAAGGACAGATACACTGAAGCTTTCTTT.

This clone was seen only once. V gene TRBV6-5 combines with J gene TRBJ1-5; no clear D gene. The germline CDR1 and CDR2 sequences are MNHEY and SVGAGI. With 2 bases removed from V and 9 bases from J, the gap between germline ends came to 11 bases. This CDR3 is 13 amino acids long. DNA of the CDR3: TGTGCCAGCAGTTACATCGGGGAACGGCCCCAGCATTTT. Its translation is CASSYIGERPQHF.

The chain uses TRBV2 and TRBJ2-6; unclear D gene. The germline V gene has CDR1 SNHLY and CDR2 FYNNEI. This CDR3 is built from 16 residues. V was pared by 6 bases and J by 0 bases, with 12 bases between. In DNA form, the CDR3 reads TGTGCCAGCAGGACATCCACCGACTCTGGGGCCAACGTCCTGACTTTC. Protein product: CASRTSTDSGANVLTF.

The rearrangement uses TRBV10-3 and TRBJ2-7; 11 nucleotides align to TRBD2. After removal of 6 bases from V and 3 bases from J, the junction contained 10 bases not matched to a gene. The CDR3 runs to 16 residues. Germline V gene data show CDR1 as ENHRY and CDR2 as SYGVKD. The CDR3 DNA follows: TGTGCCATCAGACTACCCATAGCGGGGGGGAACTACGAGCAGTACTTC. Protein sequence: CAIRLPIAGGNYEQYF.

The chain links TRBV29-1 to TRBJ1-1; D not resolved. The CDR3 loop spans 13 amino acids. V lost 4 bases to trimming and J lost 0 bases, with 9 bases between them. Germline CDR1 reads SQVTM; CDR2 reads ANQGSEA. The CDR3 loop is CSVGRSVNTEAFF. CDR3 in DNA: TGCAGCGTTGGGAGATCGGTGAACACTGAAGCTTTCTTT. The whole variable domain, filled in from reference TRBV29-1 and TRBJ1-1, reads SAVISQKPSRDICQRGTSLTIQCQVDSQVTMMFWYRQQPGQSLTLIATANQGSEATYESGFVIDKFPISRPNLTFSTLTVSNMSPEDSSIYLCSVGRSVNTEAFFGQGTRLTVV.

This chain connects TRBV30 to TRBJ2-5; 12 bases are a match to TRBD2. Trimming took 2 bases from V and 6 from J; bases not matched to a gene: 13. Germline-derived CDR1 and CDR2 are GTSNPN and SVGIG (reference sequence). This CDR3 contains 17 residues. CDR3 protein: CAWSPTLLAGGQQTQYF. CDR3 in DNA: TGTGCCTGGAGTCCTACCCTTCTAGCGGGGGGGCAACAGACCCAGTACTTC. The full variable domain, in which reference TRBV30 and TRBJ2-5 provide the parts outside the CDR3, is SQTIHQWPATLVQPVGSPLSLECTVEGTSNPNLYWYRQAAGRGLQLLFYSVGIGQISSEVPQNLSASRPQDRQFILSSKKLLLSDSGFYLCAWSPTLLAGGQQTQYFGPGTRLLVL.

The chain combines TRBV18 with TRBJ1-5; D is possibly TRBD1 (6 bases). The ends were cut back, 5 bases at V and 5 bases at J, with 10 bases in the middle. There are 13 residues in the CDR3. The germline V gene has CDR1 KGHSH and CDR2 LQKENI. The CDR3 spells CASSFRGDQPQHF. Written as DNA, the CDR3 is TGTGCCAGCTCATTCAGGGGAGATCAGCCCCAGCATTTT. Using reference TRBV18 and TRBJ1-5 for the parts outside the CDR3, the full variable domain is NAGVMQNPRHLVRRRGQEARLRCSPMKGHSHVYWYRQLPEEGLKFMVYLQKENIIDESGMPKERFSAEFPKEGPSILRIQQVVRGDSAAYFCASSFRGDQPQHFGDGTRLSIL.

This clone is a singleton in its sample. This rearrangement joins TRBV25-1 to TRBJ2-1; the D gene is possibly TRBD2 (5 bases). The CDR3 runs to 16 residues. V gave up 1 base and J gave up 1 base, with 11 bases separating them. Germline values: CDR1 MGHDK, CDR2 SYGVNS. The chain's CDR3 is CASSELWGASYNEQFF. DNA of the CDR3: TGTGCCAGCAGTGAATTGTGGGGAGCATCCTACAATGAGCAGTTCTTC.

The V and J genes are TRBV7-2 and TRBJ2-7; 11 positions agree with TRBD1. This CDR3 comprises 14 residues. Per germline, CDR1 SGHTA and CDR2 FQGNSA. After removal of 4 bases from V and 12 bases from J, the junction contained 11 bases not matched to a gene. The CDR3 region is CASSSDRGRRMLYF. The CDR3 DNA reads as TGTGCCAGCAGCTCGGACAGGGGGCGTAGAATGTTGTACTTC.

This clone appeared a single time. V and J are TRBV7-2 and TRBJ2-1; TRBD1 aligns across 9 bases. The V segment lost 6 bases and the J segment 7 bases; nucleotides outside the gene matches: 10. Germline CDR1 and CDR2: SGHTA and FQGNSA. There are 15 residues in the CDR3. This chain's CDR3 is CASSPTRDRVNEQFF. The CDR3 nucleotides read TGTGCCAGCAGTCCGACCCGGGACAGGGTGAATGAGCAGTTCTTC. Complete variable domain (other parts from reference TRBV7-2 and TRBJ2-1): GAGVSQSPSNKVTEKGKDVELRCDPISGHTALYWYRQSLGQGLEFLIYFQGNSAPDKSGLPSDRFSAERTGGSVSTLTIQRTQQEDSAVYLCASSPTRDRVNEQFFGPGTRLTVL.

This clone was counted a few times. V gene TRBV19 combines with J gene TRBJ1-1; TRBD1 matches 10 bases. V lost 3 bases, J lost 0 bases, and 1 base stayed unmatched. This CDR3 contains 15 residues. Germline lookup yields CDR1 LNHDA and CDR2 SQIVND (reference sequence). The CDR3 DNA sequence: TGTGCCAGTAGTATGGGGACAGGGGTGAACACTGAAGCTTTCTTT. It codes for CASSMGTGVNTEAFF.

This chain links TRBV9 with TRBJ2-5; 8 bases line up with TRBD1. J lost 4 bases, V lost 3 bases, and 8 bases had no gene match. CDR1 SGDLS and CDR2 YYNGEE come from the germline V gene. This CDR3 region has 15 residues. The CDR3 protein is CASSAQGVVVETQYF. CDR3 in DNA: TGTGCCAGCAGCGCACAGGGGGTCGTTGTAGAGACCCAGTACTTC.

The CDR3 nucleotides are TGTGCCAGCAGGCGTACACAGGGGGCAGGGACAGATACGCAGTATTTT. This encodes CASRRTQGAGTDTQYF. The V call is TRBV6-6, the J call TRBJ2-3, with 9 bases identical to TRBD1. The germline CDR1 and CDR2 sequences are MNHNY and SVGAGI (reference sequence). The V segment lost 6 bases and the J segment 3 bases; nucleotides outside the gene matches: 10. CDR3 size: 16 residues.

This sequence joins TRBV28 and TRBJ2-6, with a weak D call TRBD2 (5 bases). CDR3 size: 16 residues. In germline, CDR1 is MDHEN, CDR2 SYDVKM. V lost 2 bases to trimming and J lost 1 base, with 9 bases between them. CDR3 coding DNA: TGTGCCAGCAGTTTAGGACTCTTATCTGGGGCCAACGTCCTGACTTTC. Its translation: CASSLGLLSGANVLTF.

This clone has only one observation. This chain connects TRBV2 to TRBJ2-1; tentatively, D is TRBD1 (6 bases). The V gene's germline CDR1 is SNHLY and CDR2 FYNNEI. V was pared by 7 bases and J by 5 bases, with 24 bases between. The CDR3 has 17 amino acids. DNA for the CDR3: TGTGCCAGCATTACAACTACCGGGACAATAGGAAACAATGAGCAGTTCTTC. Amino acid sequence: CASITTTGTIGNNEQFF.

The chain has TRBV2 and TRBJ1-2, with D possibly being TRBD1 (6 bases). Germline CDR1 reads SNHLY; CDR2 reads FYNNEI. The CDR3 runs to 14 residues. The V end was cut by 3 bases, the J end by 8 bases, with 16 bases between. CDR3 sequence (DNA): TGTGCCAGCAGTGAGGACAGTTCCGTGGGAGGCTACACCTTC. It specifies CASSEDSSVGGYTF.

The chain uses TRBV5-1 and TRBJ1-1; TRBD1 matches at 7 bases. V shed 4 bases and J 5 bases; nucleotides not matched to a gene: 11. The length of the CDR3 is 15 residues. Germline CDR1 is SGHRS and CDR2 is YFSETQ. In DNA, the CDR3 is TGCGCCAGCAGCATGACAGGGAAGGTATGGACTGAAGCTTTCTTT. Protein: CASSMTGKVWTEAFF.

This clone was seen once. The J gene is TRBJ2-1, the V gene TRBV5-5; TRBD2 matches at 10 bases. V was clipped by 5 bases and J by 4 bases; unmatched bases: 6. The CDR3 length is 15 residues. Germline V CDR1 and CDR2: SGHKS, YYEKEE (reference sequence). CDR3 sequence reads: CASSPTSGQYNEQFF. The CDR3 nucleotides are TGTGCCAGCAGTCCGACTAGCGGGCAATACAATGAGCAGTTCTTC. Full variable domain (rest looked up from reference TRBV5-5 and TRBJ2-1): DAGVTQSPTHLIKTRGQQVTLRCSPISGHKSVSWYQQVLGQGPQFIFQYYEKEERGRGNFPDRFSARQFPNYSSELNVNALLLGDSALYLCASSPTSGQYNEQFFGPGTRLTVL.

The chain links TRBV5-6 to TRBJ2-7, with 7 bases matching TRBD1. This CDR3 is built from 14 residues. With 4 bases clipped from V and 2 bases from J, the junction kept 6 bases outside the gene matches. Germline V lookup: CDR1 SGHDT, CDR2 YYEEEE. CDR3 protein: CASSKGQITYEQYF. In nucleotides, the CDR3 is TGTGCCAGCAGCAAGGGACAGATTACCTACGAGCAGTACTTC.